This T cell receptor beta chain was recorded in a study of monozygotic twins with inflammatory bowel disease. General observations from the study: Patient repertoire variability may have increased through differing immunosuppressive treatments.

Two nested PCRs, run for approximately 16 and 9 cycles, were applied to TCRalpha and TCRbeta cDNA. TCRdb reprocessed the 5' RACE reads and keeps a single row for each CDR3 protein, giving no DNA. The sample has 88,000 or so distinct CDR3 sequences; the top ten hold around 7.2%. Per the germline V gene, CDR1 is MDHEN and CDR2 is SYDVKM. The CDR3 extends over 16 amino acids. Notes on this clonotype: The antigen remains undetermined.

Blood was drawn at 2.5 ml per donor. V and J are TRBV28 and TRBJ2-1. This TCR derives from a human donor with ulcerative colitis or Crohn's disease, or a healthy co-twin of an affected twin (not recorded which). Sequencing was performed on blood. CDR3 amino acids: CASSPPLDSPYNEQFF.